This TCR beta chain derives from a study of low-dose radiotherapy and immunotherapy resistance in tumors. Looking at the study overall: Aspirin was taken orally by patients at 300 mg daily for four cycles from cycle 1 day 1.

Trimming stripped 1 base from V and 10 bases from J, with 11 bases between. Germline-derived CDR1 and CDR2 are MDHEN and SYDVKM. This CDR3 spans 14 amino acids. cDNA synthesis used a TRAV/TRBV-specific primer set for both chains. Amplification, which lasted 20 to 25 PCR cycles, used a constant-region primer and V-primer adapter to amplify TCRs. TCRdb reanalysed the reads using MiXCR and keeps one entry per CDR3 protein. The data show about 11,000 distinct CDR3 sequences, roughly 60% seen once. V and J are TRBV28 and TRBJ1-6; no reliable D call. The clonotype was recovered from a human donor with advanced metastatic prostate, ovarian, gallbladder or colorectal cancer (not recorded which). This table probably holds off-target reads from a library built for another chain. Here the CDR3 reads CASSLSWAASPLHF. For the CDR3, the DNA is TGTGCCAGCAGTTTATCTTGGGCAGCCTCACCCCTCCACTTT.